This T cell receptor beta chain was identified in a study of cytomegalovirus exposure and HLA in healthy donors. In regard to this clone: Its antigen is not identified.

Study observations and caveats: The authors listed over 150 TCR beta chains as cytomegalovirus-associated.

The assay was immunoSEQ multiplex PCR, and TCRdb's table has in-frame clones only and misses some. There are 110,000 or so clones in the sample; about 85% occur only once, and about 4.2% lies in the top ten. V dropped 2 bases and J dropped 4 bases, with 11 bases sitting between them. The V gene's germline CDR1 is MNHEY and CDR2 SVGAGI. The CDR3 covers 14 residues. The chain recombines TRBV6-5 with TRBJ1-2; no clear D gene. This sequence originates from a man younger than 35 in good health and CMV-seropositive. Input material: PBMCs. CDR3 in amino acids: CASSYGRESYGYTF. CDR3 nucleotide sequence: TGTGCCAGCAGTTACGGGCGAGAGTCCTATGGCTACACCTTC.